A selection of T cell receptor beta chains follows, all from one sample in a study of T cells in Graves' hyperthyroidism and ophthalmopathy. TCRdb recomputed calls from the multiplex PCR reads with MiXCR, one row per CDR3 protein. The table includes hundreds of thousands of distinct CDR3 sequences, 14% detected once. Sequenced input: blood. These receptors were obtained from a young woman with Graves' hyperthyroidism. Each CDR3 is given with its conserved first and last residue. A D gene is named only where the DNA matches it firmly. Only part of the rows carry a size: once, few, many, or a class if the clone is expanded.

D | J | V | size | DNA | CDR3
. | TRBJ1-1 | TRBV30 | many | TGTGCCTGGAGCGACGGACGGTTAGCGGTCATGAACACTGAAGCTTTCTTT | CAWSDGRLAVMNTEAFF
. | TRBJ2-7 | TRBV11-2 | many | TGTGCCAGCAGCGGGGGCGAGACAGGCCTGTACGAGCAGTACTTC | CASSGGETGLYEQYF
. | TRBJ1-4 | TRBV20-1 | . | TGCAGTGCGGGGAGATATAATGAAAAACTGTTTTTT | CSAGRYNEKLFF
. | TRBJ1-1 | TRBV2 | . | TGTGCCAGCATCTTAGACCGAAACACTGAAGCTTTCTTT | CASILDRNTEAFF
TRBD2 | TRBJ2-7 | TRBV18 | . | TGTGCCAGCTCCGCCCAACTAGCGACCTACGAGCAGTACTTC | CASSAQLATYEQYF
. | TRBJ1-5 | TRBV19 | . | TGTGCCAGTAGTATAGGTTATAGCAATCAGCCCCAGCATTTT | CASSIGYSNQPQHF
. | TRBJ1-2 | TRBV7-2 | many | TGTGCCAGCAGCTCCACCGGGGCTGCGCAAGGCTACACCTTC | CASSSTGAAQGYTF
. | TRBJ1-1 | TRBV3-1 | many | TGTGCCAGCAGCCAAGCCGGGGAGGTGACTGAAGCTTTCTTT | CASSQAGEVTEAFF
. | TRBJ2-2 | TRBV30 | many | TGTGCCTGGAGTGTAACCGGGGAGCTGTTTTTT | CAWSVTGELFF
. | TRBJ2-7 | TRBV5-1 | many | TGCGCCAGCAGCTTGGGGGGTGAAAGCTCCTACGAGCAGTACTTC | CASSLGGESSYEQYF
. | TRBJ1-1 | TRBV5-1 | many | TGCGCCAGCAGCTTGGTGGGACCTAGAGGCACTGAAGCTTTCTTT | CASSLVGPRGTEAFF
. | TRBJ1-1 | TRBV20-1 | few | TGCAGTGCAATCGGCGGGGGAAGGGGAGACACTGAAGCTTTCTTT | CSAIGGGRGDTEAFF
TRBD1 | TRBJ2-3 | TRBV2 | many | TGTGCCAGCAGGACTGGGACAGTACTAACAGATACGCAGTATTTT | CASRTGTVLTDTQYF
. | TRBJ1-4 | TRBV29-1 | few | TGCAGCGTTGCGGGGGGGGAGTCTACTAATGAAAAACTGTTTTTT | CSVAGGESTNEKLFF
TRBD2 | TRBJ2-7 | TRBV20-1 | few | TGCAGTGCTAGGACTAGCGGAGCGGGAGTGGTCTACGAGCAGTACTTC | CSARTSGAGVVYEQYF
. | TRBJ2-1 | TRBV11-3 | . | TGTGCCAGCAGAGGGGGGATCCCCACCAATGAGCAGTTCTTC | CASRGGIPTNEQFF
TRBD2 | TRBJ2-7 | TRBV20-1 | . | TGCAGTGCCAAGGGAGTTGGGACTAGGGCTTCCTACGAGCAGTACTTC | CSAKGVGTRASYEQYF
. | TRBJ1-3 | TRBV30 | many | TGTGCCTGGACCCTTCCCTACTTTGGAAACACCATATATTTT | CAWTLPYFGNTIYF
. | TRBJ2-6 | TRBV6-9 | . | TGTGCCAGCAGTTACCACTCAAACTCTGGGGCCAACGTCCTGACTTTC | CASSYHSNSGANVLTF
. | TRBJ1-5 | TRBV28 | . | TGTGCCAGCAGCCCCCGGTACCGGTTCAATCAGCCCCAGCATTTT | CASSPRYRFNQPQHF
. | TRBJ2-1 | TRBV7-9 | many | TGTGCCAGCAGCTTAGCGCTAACAGGGAGGGGCCATGAGCAGTTCTTC | CASSLALTGRGHEQFF
. | TRBJ2-7 | TRBV20-1 | many | TGCAGTGCAAGAGGGGTGGAGACCGGCTCCTACGAGCAGTACTTC | CSARGVETGSYEQYF
TRBD1 | TRBJ1-1 | TRBV12-3/TRBV12-4 | few | TGTGCCAGCAGGCCGACAGGGGAAGCTTTCTTT | CASRPTGEAFF
. | TRBJ2-5 | TRBV24-1 | . | TGTGCCACCAGTGATTTTCCTCCGGAGGGTATCCAAGAGACCCAGTACTTC | CATSDFPPEGIQETQYF
TRBD2 | TRBJ2-1 | TRBV20-1 | many | TGCAGTGCTAGAGGCTTCCGGACTAGCGGGGGCAATGAGCAGTTCTTC | CSARGFRTSGGNEQFF
TRBD2 | TRBJ2-3 | TRBV7-9 | many | TGTGCCAGCAGGCCCGGACTAGCGGAGAGCACAGATACGCAGTATTTT | CASRPGLAESTDTQYF
. | TRBJ2-7 | TRBV9 | . | TGTGCCAGCAGCGTAGATGGGACCCTATGGGGGCAGTACTTC | CASSVDGTLWGQYF
. | TRBJ1-4 | TRBV6-5 | many | TGTGCCAGCAGTTACTCGCACGGCAATGAAAAACTGTTTTTT | CASSYSHGNEKLFF
TRBD1 | TRBJ1-2 | TRBV5-6 | . | TGTGCCAGCAGCTTCCTAGGGGGCGGTACTAACTATGGCTACACCTTC | CASSFLGGGTNYGYTF
TRBD1 | TRBJ1-6 | TRBV7-9 | . | TGTGCCAGCAGGACAGGGAGCTATAATTCACCCCTCCACTTT | CASRTGSYNSPLHF
. | TRBJ1-1 | TRBV30 | many | TGTGCCTGGAGTGTACTGGGGACGGGTGAAGCTTTCTTT | CAWSVLGTGEAFF
TRBD1 | TRBJ2-4 | TRBV28 | few | TGTGCCAGCAGTTTTGACGGACAGGACAAAAACATTCAGTACTTC | CASSFDGQDKNIQYF
TRBD2 | TRBJ2-1 | TRBV6-6 | . | TGTGCCAGCAGTTACCCCCTGACTAGCGGGAGGGTTGACAATGAGCAGTTCTTC | CASSYPLTSGRVDNEQFF
TRBD2 | TRBJ2-1 | TRBV7-8 | few | TGTGCCAGCAACCCTAGCGGGTCCCTTTTGAGCTCCTACAATGAGCAGTTCTTC | CASNPSGSLLSSYNEQFF
TRBD2 | TRBJ2-3 | TRBV4-1 | . | TGCGCCAGCAGCCCTTCCGGTCTAGCGGACTACGGGAGGGCTACGCAGTATTTT | CASSPSGLADYGRATQYF
. | TRBJ2-1 | TRBV10-2 | many | TGCGCCAGCAGTGAGTTTCGGAGGGACAATGAGCAGTTCTTC | CASSEFRRDNEQFF
TRBD2 | TRBJ2-1 | TRBV6-2/TRBV6-3 | few | TGTGCCAGCAGTTCATTGAGGGTCCCTACCTCTCTCCTAGCGGGAGGTTACTATGAGCAGTTCTTC | CASSSLRVPTSLLAGGYYEQFF
. | TRBJ2-6 | TRBV2 | . | TGTGCCAGCAGTGAAGGTTTAGGGAAAGTATCTCTCTCTGGGGCCAACGTCCTGACTTTC | CASSEGLGKVSLSGANVLTF
. | TRBJ1-2 | TRBV2 | many | TGTGCCAGCAGTGAGTCCGGGGTGAGGGGCTACACCTTC | CASSESGVRGYTF
. | TRBJ2-3 | TRBV7-3 | many | TGTGCCAGCAGCTTAAGGGGGGGCCCCAGCACAGATACGCAGTATTTT | CASSLRGGPSTDTQYF
. | TRBJ1-1 | TRBV15 | few | TGTGCCACCAGCAGAGATCTGGGGGCGGGGGAAAAAGCTTTCTTT | CATSRDLGAGEKAFF
TRBD2 | TRBJ2-1 | TRBV9 | . | TGTGCCAGCAGCGTAGACAGCCGCGGGGGTAGGAAATACAATGAGCAGTTCTTC | CASSVDSRGGRKYNEQFF
TRBD2 | TRBJ2-7 | TRBV4-2 | few | TGTGCCAGCAGCCCGCCATTTAGCGGGAGTAGGTACGAGCAGTACTTC | CASSPPFSGSRYEQYF
. | TRBJ1-3 | TRBV6-1 | few | TGTGCCAGCCAGGCCTCTGGAAACACCATATATTTT | CASQASGNTIYF
. | TRBJ1-1 | TRBV6-1 | many | TGTGCCAGCAGTGTCAGACCGGACTCCGCTCGCGCTGAAGCTTTCTTT | CASSVRPDSARAEAFF
TRBD2 | TRBJ2-5 | TRBV5-1 | . | TGCGCCAGCAGCCTACAGGGACTAGCGGGACAAGAGACCCAGTACTTC | CASSLQGLAGQETQYF
. | TRBJ2-5 | TRBV5-1 | few | TGCGCCAGCAGCTTGTACGGTCAGGGTTCAGAGACCCAGTACTTC | CASSLYGQGSETQYF
. | TRBJ2-1 | TRBV7-3 | . | TGTGCCAGCAGCTCCCAACCGAGATCCATCGGCGATGAGCAGTTCTTC | CASSSQPRSIGDEQFF
TRBD2 | TRBJ2-2 | TRBV28 | many | TGTGCCAGCGGGGGCGGGAGGGCGAACACCGGGGAGCTGTTTTTT | CASGGGRANTGELFF
. | TRBJ2-1 | TRBV19 | few | TGTGCCAGTAGTATTCGGGACCCGACCTACAATGAGCAGTTCTTC | CASSIRDPTYNEQFF
. | TRBJ1-6 | TRBV30 | . | TGTGCCTGGAGTATGTCGGGGGGCGGTTCACCCCTCCACTTT | CAWSMSGGGSPLHF
. | TRBJ2-7 | TRBV2 | . | TGTGCCAGCAACAAAGAAACTAGAGACCACGAGCAGTACTTC | CASNKETRDHEQYF
TRBD1 | TRBJ2-1 | TRBV29-1 | once | TGCAGCGTTGATCCCGGGACAGGGGTATACAATGAGCAGTTCTTC | CSVDPGTGVYNEQFF
. | TRBJ2-7 | TRBV19 | . | TGTGCCAGTAGTATCAAGGGATCCTACGAGCAGTACTTC | CASSIKGSYEQYF
TRBD2 | TRBJ2-1 | TRBV11-2 | few | TGTGCCAGCAGCTTGACTAGCGGGAGGGTAGACAATGAGCAGTTCTTC | CASSLTSGRVDNEQFF